This T cell receptor beta chain came from a study of cytomegalovirus exposure and HLA in healthy donors. Study-wide context: About 85 million unique TCRs from HLA-typed donors were held in an early release of data. The study, taken as a whole, reports: A link between a missense DCLRE1C variant and TCR beta V- and J-gene trimming emerged from a later analysis. The authors judged a highly shared variant cluster likely a sequencing artifact. A later analysis appeared to link common viral pathogens to several of the most significant clusters.

The PCR made use of 60 Vbeta and 13 Jbeta primers. Clones were read by immunoSEQ multiplex PCR, and TCRdb kept only the in-frame ones, dropping some. The sample contains under 200,000 clones, approximately 80% of which appear only once. Points on this clone: Its antigen is not identified.

Germline V gives CDR1 LGHNA, CDR2 YSLEER. The length of the CDR3 is 15 residues. V lost 4 bases and J lost 3; bases outside the gene matches: 5. The TCR sequence derives from a man aged 45-60 years in good health and CMV-seropositive. The genes are TRBV4-3 and TRBJ2-3; TRBD1 matches 9 bases. The sample was PBMCs. CDR3 region: CASSLGQGGTDTQYF. The CDR3 DNA follows: TGCGCCAGCAGCCTGGGACAGGGTGGGACAGATACGCAGTATTTT.